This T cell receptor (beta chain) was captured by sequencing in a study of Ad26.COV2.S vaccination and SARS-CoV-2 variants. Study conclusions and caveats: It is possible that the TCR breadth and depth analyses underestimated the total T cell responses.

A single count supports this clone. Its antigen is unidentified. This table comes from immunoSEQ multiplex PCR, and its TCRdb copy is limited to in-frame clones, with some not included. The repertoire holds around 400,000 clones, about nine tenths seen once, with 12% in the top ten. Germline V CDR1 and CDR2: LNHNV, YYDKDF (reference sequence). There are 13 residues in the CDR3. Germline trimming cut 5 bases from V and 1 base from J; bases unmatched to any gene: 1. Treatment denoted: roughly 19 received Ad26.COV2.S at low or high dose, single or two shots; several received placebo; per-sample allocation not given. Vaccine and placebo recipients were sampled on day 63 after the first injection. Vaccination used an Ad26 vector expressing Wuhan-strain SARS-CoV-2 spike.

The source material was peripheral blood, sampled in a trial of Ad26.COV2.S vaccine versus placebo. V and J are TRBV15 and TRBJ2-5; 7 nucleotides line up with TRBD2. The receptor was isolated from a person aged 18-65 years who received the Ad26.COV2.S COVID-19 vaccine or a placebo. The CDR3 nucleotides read TGTGCCACCAGCTCGGGGGGCCAAGAGACCCAGTACTTC. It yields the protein CATSSGGQETQYF.